This T cell receptor (beta chain) was captured in a study of cytomegalovirus exposure and HLA in healthy donors. In the study overall: A prior study identified approximately 120 million unique TCR beta sequences from about 180 million T cells.

As for this clone: Its antigen is unidentified.

Study-level findings and limits: Prior analysis indicated that the majority of TCR beta V segments exhibited productivity approximately 90% or approximately 30% of the time.

Germline CDR1 ENHRY, CDR2 SYGVKD. V was shortened by 7 bases and J by 4 bases, with 13 bases between the two germline ends. This CDR3 is 14 amino acids long. A multiplex PCR was run with 60 Vbeta primers and 13 Jbeta primers. Sequencing was performed with immunoSEQ multiplex PCR; in TCRdb, only in-frame clones are kept and a portion is missing. The sample records about 110,000 clones, less than 80% being singletons. This sequence was found in a woman aged 45-65 years in good health and CMV-seropositive. The sample was PBMCs. This rearrangement joins TRBV10-3 to TRBJ2-2, with a weak D call TRBD1 (6 bases). CDR3 amino acids: CAIKGTTSTGELFF. The CDR3 nucleotides are TGTGCCATCAAGGGGACAACTTCCACCGGGGAGCTGTTTTTT.